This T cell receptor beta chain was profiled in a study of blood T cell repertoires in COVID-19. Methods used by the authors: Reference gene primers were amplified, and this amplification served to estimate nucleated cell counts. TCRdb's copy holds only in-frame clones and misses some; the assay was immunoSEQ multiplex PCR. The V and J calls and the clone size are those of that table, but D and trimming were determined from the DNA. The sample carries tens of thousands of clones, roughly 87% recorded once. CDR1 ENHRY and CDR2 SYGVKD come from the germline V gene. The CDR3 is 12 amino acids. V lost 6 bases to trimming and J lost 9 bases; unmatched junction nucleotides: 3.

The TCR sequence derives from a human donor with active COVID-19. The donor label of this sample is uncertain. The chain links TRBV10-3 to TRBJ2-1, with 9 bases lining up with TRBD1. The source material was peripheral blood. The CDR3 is CAIRGTGREQFF. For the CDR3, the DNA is TGTGCCATCAGGGGGACAGGGCGTGAGCAGTTCTTC.